Listed below are T cell receptor beta chains from one sample, sequenced in a study of T cell responses to AZD1222 COVID-19 vaccine. TCRdb keeps only in-frame clones here, not all; method: immunoSEQ multiplex PCR. The sample has tens of thousands of clones, about nine tenths seen once. The sequencing used peripheral blood, collected on day 0 of AZD1222 vaccination. These receptors all stem from an adult in good health. Each CDR3 is given with its conserved first and last residue. The D gene is left open where the match is weak.

j_gene: TRBJ2-1; v_gene: TRBV4-2; d_gene: TRBD2; CDR3aa: CASSHSGTSGSPSYNEQFF
j_gene: TRBJ1-2; v_gene: TRBV6-5; d_gene: TRBD1; CDR3aa: CASSYPGQGYRGYTF
j_gene: TRBJ2-2; v_gene: TRBV11-3; d_gene: .; CDR3aa: CASSLESGTGELFF
j_gene: TRBJ1-4; v_gene: TRBV11-2; d_gene: .; CDR3aa: CASSLGAGGKLFF
j_gene: TRBJ2-7; v_gene: TRBV10-1; d_gene: TRBD2; CDR3aa: CASSDQASGEQYF
j_gene: TRBJ1-6; v_gene: TRBV5-1; d_gene: TRBD1; CDR3aa: CASSIDRENSPLHF
j_gene: TRBJ2-1; v_gene: TRBV14; d_gene: TRBD2; CDR3aa: CASSQGAGGWNEQFF
j_gene: TRBJ1-2; v_gene: TRBV7-9; d_gene: TRBD1; CDR3aa: CASSSPWSDRAGSGYTF
j_gene: TRBJ2-5; v_gene: TRBV11-2; d_gene: .; CDR3aa: CASSLGAGPQETQYF
j_gene: TRBJ2-7; v_gene: TRBV6-6; d_gene: .; CDR3aa: CASTRTADYEQYF
j_gene: TRBJ2-1; v_gene: TRBV5-4; d_gene: .; CDR3aa: CASSPERGVGGEQFF
j_gene: TRBJ1-1; v_gene: TRBV3-1/TRBV3-2; d_gene: .; CDR3aa: CASRQGYPVNTEAFF
j_gene: TRBJ2-1; v_gene: TRBV13; d_gene: .; CDR3aa: CASSTRRSYNEQFF
j_gene: TRBJ1-4; v_gene: TRBV3-1/TRBV3-2; d_gene: .; CDR3aa: CASSQDGGTNEKLFF
j_gene: TRBJ2-2; v_gene: TRBV7-2; d_gene: TRBD2; CDR3aa: CASSPLGRAGELFF
j_gene: TRBJ1-5; v_gene: TRBV5-1; d_gene: TRBD1; CDR3aa: CASSPGGGNQPQHF
j_gene: TRBJ2-1; v_gene: TRBV9; d_gene: TRBD2; CDR3aa: CASSPGLAGFNEQFF
j_gene: TRBJ2-5; v_gene: TRBV5-6; d_gene: TRBD2; CDR3aa: CASSLRLAETQYF
j_gene: TRBJ1-1; v_gene: TRBV7-2; d_gene: .; CDR3aa: CASSLARGVEAFF
j_gene: TRBJ2-5; v_gene: TRBV7-2; d_gene: TRBD2; CDR3aa: CASSPRTSGETQYF
j_gene: TRBJ2-5; v_gene: TRBV6-6; d_gene: TRBD1; CDR3aa: CASRNRGRETQYF
j_gene: TRBJ1-1; v_gene: TRBV2; d_gene: .; CDR3aa: CASKPGNTEAFF
j_gene: TRBJ1-5; v_gene: TRBV10-1; d_gene: TRBD1; CDR3aa: CARRVDRGNQPQHF
j_gene: TRBJ2-3; v_gene: TRBV5-1; d_gene: TRBD1; CDR3aa: CASSATTGGFLGAQYF
j_gene: TRBJ2-1; v_gene: TRBV5-1; d_gene: TRBD2; CDR3aa: CASSPLKRASGRAVEQFF
j_gene: TRBJ1-1; v_gene: TRBV5-4; d_gene: TRBD1; CDR3aa: CASSPRDRHTEAFF
j_gene: TRBJ1-2; v_gene: TRBV27; d_gene: .; CDR3aa: CASSFTGTRNALYGYTF
j_gene: TRBJ1-4; v_gene: TRBV9; d_gene: .; CDR3aa: CASSGGNNEKLFF
j_gene: TRBJ1-6; v_gene: TRBV5-1; d_gene: .; CDR3aa: CASSAQQSSYNSPLHF
j_gene: TRBJ2-7; v_gene: TRBV28; d_gene: .; CDR3aa: CASSSPGWYEQYF
j_gene: TRBJ1-2; v_gene: TRBV19; d_gene: .; CDR3aa: CASSTRDKAAYGYTF
j_gene: TRBJ1-2; v_gene: TRBV4-2; d_gene: TRBD1; CDR3aa: CASSQAGQGSNYGYTF
j_gene: TRBJ1-1; v_gene: TRBV14; d_gene: .; CDR3aa: CASSQTENTEAFF
j_gene: TRBJ1-5; v_gene: TRBV15; d_gene: TRBD1; CDR3aa: CATSRGDRGQIQPQHF
j_gene: TRBJ1-5; v_gene: TRBV28; d_gene: TRBD1; CDR3aa: CAMSMGQGAKQPQHF
j_gene: TRBJ2-2; v_gene: TRBV28; d_gene: TRBD2; CDR3aa: CASSRTSAATGELFF